This T cell receptor beta chain was identified during a study of tumor and adjacent non-tumor tissue in lung cancer. Notes on the study in general: Normal lung showed higher cumulative top 100 clone frequency than tumor.

The template was RNA from unsorted bulk tissue. More than 3 cm separated this lung sample from the edge of the tumor. A modified ARM-PCR protocol with three rounds of nested PCR amplified TCRbeta. MiXCR was run by TCRdb on the multiplex PCR reads, yielding one entry per CDR3 protein. Among 90,000 to 100,000 distinct CDR3 sequences listed, 75% to 85% were seen once. The CDR3 is 13 residues long. Per germline, CDR1 SGHVS and CDR2 FQNEAQ. To note about this clonotype: Its specificity is unknown. This may be a read error, as it is one base from a much larger clone.

The specimen sequenced was distant non-tumor lung tissue. The receptor was isolated from a man aged 60 to 75 with small cell lung cancer. The genes are TRBV7-8 and TRBJ1-2; D call uncertain. CDR3 sequence: CASSLSSLYRYTF. CDR3 nucleotide sequence: TGTGCCAGCAGTCTTTCTAGCCTCTATCGCTACACCTTC.